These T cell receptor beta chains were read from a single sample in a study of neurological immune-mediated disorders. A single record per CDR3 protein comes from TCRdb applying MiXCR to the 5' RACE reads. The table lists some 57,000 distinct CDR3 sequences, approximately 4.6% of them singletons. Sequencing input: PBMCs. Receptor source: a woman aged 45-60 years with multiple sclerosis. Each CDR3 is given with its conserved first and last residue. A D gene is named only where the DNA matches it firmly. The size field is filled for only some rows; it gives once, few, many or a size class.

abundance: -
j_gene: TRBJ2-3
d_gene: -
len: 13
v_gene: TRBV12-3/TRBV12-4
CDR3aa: CASRVQYKDTQYF
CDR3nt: TGTGCCAGCAGAGTCCAGTACAAGGATACGCAGTATTTT

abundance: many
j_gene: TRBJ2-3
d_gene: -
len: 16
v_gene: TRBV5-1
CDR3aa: CASSLTPGGGLDTQYF
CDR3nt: TGCGCCAGCAGCTTGACCCCCGGAGGGGGGTTAGATACGCAGTATTTT

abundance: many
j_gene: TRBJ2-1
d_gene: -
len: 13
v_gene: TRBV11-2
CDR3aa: CASSLERVVEQFF
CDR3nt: TGTGCCAGCAGCTTAGAGAGGGTCGTAGAGCAGTTCTTC

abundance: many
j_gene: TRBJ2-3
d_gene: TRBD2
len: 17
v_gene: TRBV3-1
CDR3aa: CASSQGGGGGPADTQYF
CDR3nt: TGTGCCAGCAGCCAAGGCGGCGGCGGGGGGCCAGCAGATACGCAGTATTTT

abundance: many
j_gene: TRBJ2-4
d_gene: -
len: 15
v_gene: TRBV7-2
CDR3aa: CASSRAPSEKNIQYF
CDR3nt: TGTGCCAGCAGCCGGGCTCCCAGCGAGAAAAACATTCAGTACTTC

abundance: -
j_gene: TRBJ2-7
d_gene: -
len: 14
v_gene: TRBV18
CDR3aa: CASSPQTDPYEQYF
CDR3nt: TGTGCCAGCTCACCGCAGACAGATCCCTACGAGCAGTACTTC

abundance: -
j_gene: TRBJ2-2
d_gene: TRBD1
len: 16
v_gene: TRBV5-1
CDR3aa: CASSLNTGGAYGELFF
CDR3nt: TGCGCCAGCAGCTTGAATACAGGGGGCGCTTACGGGGAGCTGTTTTTT

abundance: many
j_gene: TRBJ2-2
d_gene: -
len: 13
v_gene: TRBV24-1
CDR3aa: CATSRDTRGELFF
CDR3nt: TGTGCCACCAGTAGGGACACCCGCGGGGAGCTGTTTTTT

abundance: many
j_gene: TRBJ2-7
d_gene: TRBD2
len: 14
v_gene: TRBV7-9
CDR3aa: CASSLSGGPYEQYF
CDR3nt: TGTGCCAGCAGCTTAAGCGGGGGACCCTACGAGCAGTACTTC

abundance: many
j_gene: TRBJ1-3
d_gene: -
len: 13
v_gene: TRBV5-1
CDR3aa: CASSPGSGNTIYF
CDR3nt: TGCGCCAGCAGCCCCGGCTCTGGAAACACCATATATTTT

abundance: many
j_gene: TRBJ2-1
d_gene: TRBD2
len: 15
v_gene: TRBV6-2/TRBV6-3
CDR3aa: CASSPGGGGHNEQFF
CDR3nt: TGTGCCAGCAGCCCCGGGGGGGGCGGGCACAATGAGCAGTTCTTC

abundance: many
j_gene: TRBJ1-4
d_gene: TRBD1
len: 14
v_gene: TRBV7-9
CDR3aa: CASSQGQNNEKLFF
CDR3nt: TGTGCCAGCAGCCAGGGACAGAATAATGAAAAACTGTTTTTT

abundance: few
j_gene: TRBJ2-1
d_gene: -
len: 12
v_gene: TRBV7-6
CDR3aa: CASGRGVNEQFF
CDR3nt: TGTGCCAGCGGCCGGGGCGTCAATGAGCAGTTCTTC

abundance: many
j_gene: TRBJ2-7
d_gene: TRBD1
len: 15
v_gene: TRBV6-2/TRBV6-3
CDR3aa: CASSGRTGGYYEQYF
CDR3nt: TGTGCCAGCAGTGGGAGGACAGGGGGATACTACGAGCAGTACTTC

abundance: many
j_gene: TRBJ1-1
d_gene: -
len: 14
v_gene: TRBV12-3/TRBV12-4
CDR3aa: CASSLGAGSTEAFF
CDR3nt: TGTGCCAGCAGTTTAGGGGCAGGGAGTACTGAAGCTTTCTTT

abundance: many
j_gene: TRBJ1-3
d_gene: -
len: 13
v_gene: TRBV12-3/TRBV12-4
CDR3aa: CASNEGSGNTIYF
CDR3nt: TGTGCCAGCAATGAGGGCTCCGGAAACACCATATATTTT

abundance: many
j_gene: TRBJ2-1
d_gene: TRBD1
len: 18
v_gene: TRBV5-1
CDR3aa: CASSLGTGDRGLRDEQFF
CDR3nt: TGCGCCAGCAGCTTGGGGACCGGGGACAGGGGGCTGCGGGATGAGCAGTTCTTC

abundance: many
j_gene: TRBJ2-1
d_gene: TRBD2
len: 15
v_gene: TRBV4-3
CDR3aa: CASSPYERGSSGQFF
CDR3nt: TGCGCCAGCAGCCCTTATGAGCGGGGGAGCTCTGGGCAGTTCTTC